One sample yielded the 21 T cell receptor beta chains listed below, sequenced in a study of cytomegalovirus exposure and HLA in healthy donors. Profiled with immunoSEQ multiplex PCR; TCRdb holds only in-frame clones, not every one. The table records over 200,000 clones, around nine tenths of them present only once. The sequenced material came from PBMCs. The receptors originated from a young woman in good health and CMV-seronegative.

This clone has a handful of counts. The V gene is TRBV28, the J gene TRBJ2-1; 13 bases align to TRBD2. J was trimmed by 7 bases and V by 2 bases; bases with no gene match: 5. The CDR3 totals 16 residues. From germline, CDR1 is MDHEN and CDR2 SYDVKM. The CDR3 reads CASSLTGLAGENEQFF. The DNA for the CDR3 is TGTGCCAGCAGTTTAACTGGACTAGCGGGAGAGAATGAGCAGTTCTTC.

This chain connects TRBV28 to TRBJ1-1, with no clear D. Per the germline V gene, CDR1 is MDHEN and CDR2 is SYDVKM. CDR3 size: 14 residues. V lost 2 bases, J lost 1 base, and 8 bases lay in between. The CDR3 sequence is CASSLVVRNTEAFF. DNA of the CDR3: TGTGCCAGCAGTTTAGTTGTGAGGAACACTGAAGCTTTCTTT.

The CDR3 loop is CASSYDTGTGYGYTF. Here the CDR3 DNA reads TGTGCCAGCAGTTACGACACCGGGACAGGCTACGGCTACACCTTC. V gene TRBV6-6 combines with J gene TRBJ1-2; 8 bases fit TRBD1. CDR1 is MNHNY, CDR2 SVGAGI, per germline (reference sequence). The CDR3 sequence is 15 residues long. V was clipped by 2 bases and J by 8 bases; unmatched bases: 10.

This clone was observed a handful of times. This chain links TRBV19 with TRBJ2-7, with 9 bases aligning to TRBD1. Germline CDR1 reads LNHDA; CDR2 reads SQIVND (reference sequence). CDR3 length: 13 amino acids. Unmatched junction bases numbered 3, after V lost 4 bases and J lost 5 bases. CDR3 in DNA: TGTGCCAGTAGTACCGGGACAGGGAACGAGCAGTACTTC. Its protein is CASSTGTGNEQYF.

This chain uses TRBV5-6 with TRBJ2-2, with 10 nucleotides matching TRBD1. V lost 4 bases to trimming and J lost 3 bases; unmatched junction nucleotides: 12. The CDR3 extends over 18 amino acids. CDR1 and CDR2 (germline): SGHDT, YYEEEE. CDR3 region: CASSRTTRQGADTGELFF. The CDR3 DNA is TGTGCCAGCAGCAGAACAACCCGACAGGGGGCTGACACCGGGGAGCTGTTTTTT.

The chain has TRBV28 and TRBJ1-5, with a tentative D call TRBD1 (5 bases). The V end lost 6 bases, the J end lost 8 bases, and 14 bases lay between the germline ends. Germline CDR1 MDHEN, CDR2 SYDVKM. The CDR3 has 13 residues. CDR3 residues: CASSAGWLEPQHF. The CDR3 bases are TGTGCCAGCAGCGCAGGGTGGCTAGAGCCCCAGCATTTT.

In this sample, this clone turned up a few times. The DNA for the CDR3 is TGTGCCAGCAGCCCTGGCCCTCGCGAGCAGTACTTC. It translates to CASSPGPREQYF. The rearrangement links TRBV7-9 to TRBJ2-7; D gene ambiguous. From germline, CDR1 is SEHNR and CDR2 FQNEAQ (reference sequence). V dropped 5 bases and J dropped 6 bases, with 11 bases sitting between them. The CDR3 sequence is 12 residues long.

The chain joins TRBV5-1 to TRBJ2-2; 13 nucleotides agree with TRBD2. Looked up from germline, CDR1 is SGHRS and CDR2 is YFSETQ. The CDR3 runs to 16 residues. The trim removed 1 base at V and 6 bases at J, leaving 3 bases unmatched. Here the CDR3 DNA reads TGCGCCAGCAGCTTGACTGGACTAGCGGGAGCCGGGGAGCTGTTTTTT. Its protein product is CASSLTGLAGAGELFF.

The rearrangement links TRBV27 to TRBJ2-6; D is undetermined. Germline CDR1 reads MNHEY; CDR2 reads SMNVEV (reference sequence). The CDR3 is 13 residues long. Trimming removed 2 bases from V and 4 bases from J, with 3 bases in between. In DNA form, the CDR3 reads TGTGCCAGCAGTTTAGGCGGGGCCAACGTCCTGACTTTC. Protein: CASSLGGANVLTF. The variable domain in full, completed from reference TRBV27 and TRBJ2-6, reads EAQVTQNPRYLITVTGKKLTVTCSQNMNHEYMSWYRQDPGLGLRQIYYSMNVEVTDKGDVPEGYKVSRKEKRNFPLILESPSPNQTSLYFCASSLGGANVLTFGAGSRLTVL.

The CDR3 here is CASSDREIEKLFF. CDR3 in DNA: TGTGCCAGCAGTGACCGGGAAATTGAAAAACTGTTTTTT. The V and J genes are TRBV2 and TRBJ1-4, with no clear D. Germline lookup yields CDR1 SNHLY and CDR2 FYNNEI. This CDR3 is built from 13 residues. Trimming took off 3 bases at V and 7 bases at J, with 9 bases between the two ends.

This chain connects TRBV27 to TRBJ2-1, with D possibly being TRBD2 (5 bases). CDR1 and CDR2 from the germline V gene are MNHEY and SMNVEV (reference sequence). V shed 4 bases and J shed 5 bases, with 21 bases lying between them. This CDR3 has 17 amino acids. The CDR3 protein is CASSSSEINPGNNEQFF. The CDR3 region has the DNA TGTGCCAGCAGTTCGAGCGAAATAAATCCCGGGAACAATGAGCAGTTCTTC.

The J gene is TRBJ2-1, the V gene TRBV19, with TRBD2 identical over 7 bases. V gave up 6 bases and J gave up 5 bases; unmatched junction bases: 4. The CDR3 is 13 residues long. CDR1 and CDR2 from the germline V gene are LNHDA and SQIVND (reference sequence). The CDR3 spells CASRLALHNEQFF. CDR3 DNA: TGTGCCAGTAGACTAGCGCTGCACAATGAGCAGTTCTTC.

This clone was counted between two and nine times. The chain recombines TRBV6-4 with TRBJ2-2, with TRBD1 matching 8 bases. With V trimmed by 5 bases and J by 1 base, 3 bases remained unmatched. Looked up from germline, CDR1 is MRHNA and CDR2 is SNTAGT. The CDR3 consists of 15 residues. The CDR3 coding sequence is TGTGCCAGCAGTCCAGGACAGGGGAACACCGGGGAGCTGTTTTTT. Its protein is CASSPGQGNTGELFF.

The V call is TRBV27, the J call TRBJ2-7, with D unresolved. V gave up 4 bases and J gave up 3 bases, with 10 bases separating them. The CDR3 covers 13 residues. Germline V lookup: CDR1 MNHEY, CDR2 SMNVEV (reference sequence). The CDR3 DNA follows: TGTGCCAGCAGTTGGTCAAACGGCTACGAGCAGTACTTC. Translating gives CASSWSNGYEQYF.

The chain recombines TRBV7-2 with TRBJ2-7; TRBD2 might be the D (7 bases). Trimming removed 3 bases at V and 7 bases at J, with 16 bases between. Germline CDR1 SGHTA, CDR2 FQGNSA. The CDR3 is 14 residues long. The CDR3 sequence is CASSFGGGWVEQYF. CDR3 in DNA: TGTGCCAGCAGCTTCGGCGGGGGCTGGGTGGAGCAGTACTTC. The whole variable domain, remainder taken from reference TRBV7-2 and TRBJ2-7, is GAGVSQSPSNKVTEKGKDVELRCDPISGHTALYWYRQSLGQGLEFLIYFQGNSAPDKSGLPSDRFSAERTGGSVSTLTIQRTQQEDSAVYLCASSFGGGWVEQYFGPGTRLTVT.

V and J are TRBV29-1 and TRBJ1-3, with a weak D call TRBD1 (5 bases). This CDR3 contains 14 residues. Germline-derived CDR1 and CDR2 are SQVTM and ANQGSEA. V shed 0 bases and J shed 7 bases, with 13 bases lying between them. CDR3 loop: CSVEDRARSNTIYF. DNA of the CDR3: TGCAGCGTTGAAGACAGGGCGAGATCGAACACCATATATTTT.

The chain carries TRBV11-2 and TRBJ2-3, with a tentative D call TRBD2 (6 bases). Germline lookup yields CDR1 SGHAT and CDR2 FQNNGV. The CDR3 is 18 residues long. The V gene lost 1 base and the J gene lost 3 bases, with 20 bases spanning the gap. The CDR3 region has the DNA TGTGCCAGCAGCTTAGGGGTTCTCCATTCAGGGAGGACAGATACGCAGTATTTT. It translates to CASSLGVLHSGRTDTQYF.

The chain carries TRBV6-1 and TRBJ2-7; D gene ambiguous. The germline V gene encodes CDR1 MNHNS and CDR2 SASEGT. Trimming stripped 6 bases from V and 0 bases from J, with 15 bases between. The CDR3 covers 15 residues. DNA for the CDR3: TGTGCCAGCAGCCTAGATCTAAGCAGCTCCTACGAGCAGTACTTC. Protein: CASSLDLSSSYEQYF.

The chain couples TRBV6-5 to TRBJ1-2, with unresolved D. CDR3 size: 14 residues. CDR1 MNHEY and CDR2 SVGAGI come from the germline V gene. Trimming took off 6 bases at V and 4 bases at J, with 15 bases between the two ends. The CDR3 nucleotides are TGTGCCAGCAGCCGCGGTGGGTTCTTCTATGGCTACACCTTC. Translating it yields CASSRGGFFYGYTF.

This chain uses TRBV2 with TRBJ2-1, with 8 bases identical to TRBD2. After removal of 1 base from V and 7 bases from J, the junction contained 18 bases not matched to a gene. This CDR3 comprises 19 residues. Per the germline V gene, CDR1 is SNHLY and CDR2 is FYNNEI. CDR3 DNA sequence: TGTGCCAGCAGTGAAGAAGCCTCGTGGAGTAGCGGGGTTGGGAATGAGCAGTTCTTC. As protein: CASSEEASWSSGVGNEQFF.

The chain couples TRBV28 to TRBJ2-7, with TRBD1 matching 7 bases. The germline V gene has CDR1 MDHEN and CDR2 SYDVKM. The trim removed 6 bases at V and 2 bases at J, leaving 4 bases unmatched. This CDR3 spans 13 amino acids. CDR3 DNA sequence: TGTGCCAGCAGGCTCGACAGGGCCTACGAGCAGTACTTC. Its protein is CASRLDRAYEQYF.